Shown below are 14 T cell receptor beta chains from a single sample sequenced in a study of blood T cell repertoires in COVID-19. The repertoire was sequenced with immunoSEQ multiplex PCR; TCRdb's copy has only in-frame clones and lacks some. The top ten clones hold around 3.8% of a sample with 140,000 to 150,000 clones, 80% of them seen once. The sequencing input was peripheral blood. The origin of the receptors is a man between 65 and 85 years old who had recovered from COVID-19.

The rearrangement joins TRBV19 to TRBJ2-2; D is unresolved. The CDR3 is 14 amino acids. V lost 1 base and J 1 base, leaving 4 bases between the germline ends. The germline CDR1 and CDR2 sequences are LNHDA and SQIVND (reference sequence). CDR3 DNA sequence: TGTGCCAGTAGTATAGCACAGAACACCGGGGAGCTGTTTTTT. Amino acids: CASSIAQNTGELFF. The full variable domain, with the rest looked up from reference TRBV19 and TRBJ2-2, is DGGITQSPKYLFRKEGQNVTLSCEQNLNHDAMYWYRQDPGQGLRLIYYSQIVNDFQKGDIAEGYSVSREKKESFPLTVTSAQKNPTAFYLCASSIAQNTGELFFGEGSRLTVL.

The rearrangement joins TRBV5-5 to TRBJ2-3, with 12 bases aligning to TRBD2. Germline lookup yields CDR1 SGHKS and CDR2 YYEKEE (reference sequence). The CDR3 runs 17 residues. V trimming: 1 base; J trimming: 7 bases; junction bases outside the gene matches: 10. CDR3 nucleotides: TGTGCCAGCAGCTTGCGACTAGCGGGAGTCAGCGTGCATACGCAGTATTTT. It is translated as CASSLRLAGVSVHTQYF.

The chain carries TRBV10-3 and TRBJ1-5; D might be TRBD1 (5 bases). Trimming took off 2 bases at V and 4 bases at J, with 9 bases between the two ends. CDR1 is ENHRY, CDR2 SYGVKD, per germline. This CDR3 contains 14 residues. The CDR3 nucleotides are TGTGCCATCAGTGAGGGAGGGGAGAATCAGCCCCAGCATTTT. This gives the protein CAISEGGENQPQHF.

The chain recombines TRBV4-1 with TRBJ2-2, with 9 bases lining up with TRBD2. Germline CDR1 MGHRA, CDR2 YSYEKL. V shed 0 bases, J shed 5 bases, and the junction held 10 bases outside the gene matches. This CDR3 spans 18 amino acids. In DNA, the CDR3 is TGCGCCAGCAGCCAAGAAGGACCTCGGCGGGAGGGAACCGGGGAGCTGTTTTTT. Its translation is CASSQEGPRREGTGELFF.

The V call is TRBV25-1, the J call TRBJ1-2; D remains unclear. Trimming pared 3 bases from V and 8 bases from J, leaving 16 bases between. This CDR3 spans 14 amino acids. Germline V gene lookup returns CDR1 MGHDK and CDR2 SYGVNS. The CDR3 sequence: CASSDRTSAGGYTF. The CDR3 nucleotides are TGTGCCAGCAGTGATCGGACCTCAGCGGGAGGCTACACCTTC.

CDR3 loop: CASRGETGSGEQFF. CDR3 coding DNA: TGTGCCAGCAGGGGGGAGACAGGGAGTGGTGAGCAGTTCTTC. The J gene is TRBJ2-1, the V gene TRBV6-5; TRBD1 agrees at 7 bases. V trimming: 6 bases; J trimming: 9 bases; junction bases outside the gene matches: 11. The CDR3 runs 14 residues. Germline V gene lookup returns CDR1 MNHEY and CDR2 SVGAGI.

The V and J genes are TRBV11-2 and TRBJ2-2; TRBD2 agrees at 7 bases. The ends lost 4 bases at V and 4 bases at J; junction bases unmatched: 3. The CDR3 runs 14 residues. The germline gives CDR1 SGHAT, CDR2 FQNNGV. CDR3 protein: CASSSREGTGELFF. CDR3 DNA: TGTGCCAGCAGCTCCAGGGAGGGCACCGGGGAGCTGTTTTTT.

The chain uses TRBV5-4 and TRBJ2-7; perhaps TRBD1 as D (5 bases). Trimming took 5 bases from V and 0 from J, leaving 6 bases between them. This CDR3 comprises 12 residues. Germline V gives CDR1 SGHNT, CDR2 YYREEE (reference sequence). The CDR3 is CASRGPSYEQYF. CDR3 DNA sequence: TGTGCCAGCAGGGGGCCCTCCTACGAGCAGTACTTC.

In its sample, this clone was seen once. V and J are TRBV29-1 and TRBJ2-3; D is perhaps TRBD2 (6 bases). The V end was cut by 3 bases, the J end by 0 bases, with 13 bases between. This CDR3 is 15 amino acids long. Germline V gene sequence: CDR1 SQVTM, CDR2 ANQGSEA. The DNA of the CDR3 is TGCAGCGTTGATAGGCTAGCGTCTAGCACAGATACGCAGTATTTT. It specifies CSVDRLASSTDTQYF.

This rearrangement joins TRBV5-1 to TRBJ2-3; 7 bases match TRBD2. Germline V CDR1 and CDR2: SGHRS, YFSETQ. The V gene end was trimmed by 0 bases and the J gene end by 2 bases; junction bases not matched to a gene: 3. CDR3 size: 15 residues. The CDR3 DNA is TGCGCCAGCAGCTTGGGGCTAGCGGACACAGATACGCAGTATTTT. It yields the protein CASSLGLADTDTQYF.

Comment on this clone: The same CDR3 also results from other DNA sequences found in this sample. This chain connects TRBV7-2 to TRBJ2-7, with 14 bases lining up with TRBD2. The CDR3 spans 14 residues. With 4 bases clipped from V and 6 bases from J, the junction kept 2 bases outside the gene matches. Germline V gene data show CDR1 as SGHTA and CDR2 as FQGNSA. The CDR3 sequence is CASSSGLAGVEQYF. CDR3 bases: TGTGCCAGCAGCTCGGGACTAGCGGGAGTCGAGCAGTACTTC.

There are a few counts of this clone. This chain links TRBV5-1 with TRBJ1-6, with 7 bases that match TRBD1. Germline V CDR1 and CDR2: SGHRS, YFSETQ. There are 15 residues in the CDR3. Germline trimming cut 6 bases from V and 13 bases from J; bases unmatched to any gene: 16. CDR3 bases: TGCGCCAGCACCCCTACAGGGGATACCTTTTCCCCCCTCCACTTT. Protein product: CASTPTGDTFSPLHF.

The rearrangement links TRBV30 to TRBJ2-3; perhaps TRBD1 as D (6 bases). Trimming shortened V by 5 bases and J by 1 base, and 16 bases separated the two germline ends. CDR3 length: 15 amino acids. CDR1 is GTSNPN and CDR2 is SVGIG in the germline V gene (reference sequence). For the CDR3, the DNA is TGTGCCTGGGGCCGAGGGGGTCAGGGCACAGATACGCAGTATTTT. Translating gives CAWGRGGQGTDTQYF.

V and J are TRBV7-2 and TRBJ2-7, with 8 bases matching TRBD2. The CDR3 has 14 residues. Germline CDR1 SGHTA, CDR2 FQGNSA. V lost 5 bases to trimming and J lost 3 bases; unmatched junction nucleotides: 6. The CDR3 DNA is TGTGCCAGCAGCCCGCAGCGGGGGTACTACGAGCAGTACTTC. Residues: CASSPQRGYYEQYF. The entire variable domain, with the rest obtained from reference TRBV7-2 and TRBJ2-7, is as follows: GAGVSQSPSNKVTEKGKDVELRCDPISGHTALYWYRQSLGQGLEFLIYFQGNSAPDKSGLPSDRFSAERTGGSVSTLTIQRTQQEDSAVYLCASSPQRGYYEQYFGPGTRLTVT.